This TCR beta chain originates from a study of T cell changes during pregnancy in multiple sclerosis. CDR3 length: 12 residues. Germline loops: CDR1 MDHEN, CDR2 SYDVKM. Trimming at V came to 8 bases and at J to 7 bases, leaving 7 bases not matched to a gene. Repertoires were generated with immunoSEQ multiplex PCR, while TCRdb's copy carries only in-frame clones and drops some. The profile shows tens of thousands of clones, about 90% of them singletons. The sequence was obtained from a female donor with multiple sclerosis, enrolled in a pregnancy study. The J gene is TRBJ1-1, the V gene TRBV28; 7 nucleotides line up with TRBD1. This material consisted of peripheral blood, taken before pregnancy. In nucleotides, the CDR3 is TGTGCCAGCGGCCCGACAGGGTTTGAAGCTTTCTTT. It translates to CASGPTGFEAFF. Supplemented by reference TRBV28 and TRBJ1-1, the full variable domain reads DVKVTQSSRYLVKRTGEKVFLECVQDMDHENMFWYRQDPGLGLRLIYFSYDVKMKEKGDIPEGYSVSREKKERFSLILESASTNQTSMYLCASGPTGFEAFFGQGTRLTVV.